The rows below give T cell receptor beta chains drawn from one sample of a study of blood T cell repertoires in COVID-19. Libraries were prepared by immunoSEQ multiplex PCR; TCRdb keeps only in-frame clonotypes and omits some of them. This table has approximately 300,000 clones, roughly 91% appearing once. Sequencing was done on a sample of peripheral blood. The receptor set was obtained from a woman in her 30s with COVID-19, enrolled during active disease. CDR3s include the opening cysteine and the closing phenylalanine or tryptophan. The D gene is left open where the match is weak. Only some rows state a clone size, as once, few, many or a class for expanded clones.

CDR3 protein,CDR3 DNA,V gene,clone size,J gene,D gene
CASSLGQPKRTEAFF,TGTGCCAGCAGCTTAGGGCAGCCGAAGAGGACTGAAGCTTTCTTT,TRBV7-8,-,TRBJ1-1,-
CASSQPDRRNEQFF,TGTGCCAGCAGCCAACCCGACAGAAGAAATGAGCAGTTCTTC,TRBV3-1/TRBV3-2,-,TRBJ2-1,-
CASSYYRAGRGNTGELFF,TGTGCCAGCAGCTACTATCGCGCAGGAAGGGGAAACACCGGGGAGCTGTTTTTT,TRBV28,-,TRBJ2-2,-
CASRLLAGGPDTQYF,TGTGCCAGCAGACTACTAGCGGGGGGGCCAGATACGCAGTATTTT,TRBV6-5,few,TRBJ2-3,TRBD2
CASSLVSNEQFF,TGTGCCAGCAGCTTGGTCAGCAATGAGCAGTTCTTC,TRBV5-4,-,TRBJ2-1,-
CASSHSGVISGANVLTF,TGTGCCAGCAGCCATTCGGGGGTTATCTCTGGGGCCAACGTCCTGACTTTC,TRBV3-1/TRBV3-2,-,TRBJ2-6,-
CASSQEGGLAADTQYF,TGCGCCAGCAGCCAAGAGGGGGGGCTAGCTGCAGATACGCAGTATTTT,TRBV4-1,once,TRBJ2-3,-
CASSARQANTEAFF,TGTGCCAGCAGTGCCCGACAGGCGAACACTGAAGCTTTCTTT,TRBV28,-,TRBJ1-1,-
CASSRARAGGGETQYF,TGTGCCAGCAGCCGCGCTAGGGCGGGGGGGGGAGAGACCCAGTACTTC,TRBV3-1/TRBV3-2,-,TRBJ2-5,TRBD2
CAWSGTAREQYF,TGTGCCTGGAGTGGGACAGCCAGGGAGCAGTACTTC,TRBV30,-,TRBJ2-7,-
CASSPEGVTPLHF,TGTGCCAGCTCACCCGAGGGGGTTACACCCCTCCACTTT,TRBV18,-,TRBJ1-6,-
CASTPAANTEAFF,TGTGCCAGCACCCCCGCGGCCAACACTGAAGCTTTCTTT,TRBV5-5,-,TRBJ1-1,-
CASSLGGLNQPQHF,TGCGCCAGCAGCCTGGGTGGCCTCAATCAGCCCCAGCATTTT,TRBV5-1,-,TRBJ1-5,-
CASSQDNGGVNIQYF,TGTGCCAGCAGCCAAGATAACGGGGGGGTGAACATTCAGTACTTC,TRBV4-2,-,TRBJ2-4,TRBD2
CASSQAGTRAFF,TGTGCCAGCAGCCAAGCAGGGACAAGGGCGTTTTTT,TRBV3-1/TRBV3-2,-,TRBJ1-4,-
CASSEHLVGGVQTQYF,TGTGCCAGCAGTGAACACCTTGTCGGGGGGGTTCAGACCCAGTACTTC,TRBV25-1,-,TRBJ2-5,TRBD2
CAVEQVGKQFF,TGTGCCGTGGAGCAGGTCGGGAAGCAGTTCTTC,TRBV6-5,-,TRBJ2-1,-
CASSEGGGYQPQHF,TGTGCCAGCAGTGAAGGAGGTGGTTATCAGCCCCAGCATTTT,TRBV2,-,TRBJ1-5,-
CASRRTGRSGTEAFF,TGTGCCAGCAGAAGGACAGGGCGAAGTGGCACTGAAGCTTTCTTT,TRBV7-8,-,TRBJ1-1,TRBD1
CASSLMRTGDPTNEKLFF,TGCGCCAGCAGCTTGATGAGGACAGGCGACCCAACTAATGAAAAACTGTTTTTT,TRBV5-1,-,TRBJ1-4,TRBD1
CATTSRGPYNEQFF,TGTGCCACCACTTCGCGGGGGCCATACAATGAGCAGTTCTTC,TRBV28,-,TRBJ2-1,-
CASTPNYDRVDEQYF,TGTGCCAGCACCCCTAATTATGACAGGGTTGACGAGCAGTACTTC,TRBV28,-,TRBJ2-7,TRBD1
CASSQWPAGGPIGDTEAFF,TGCGCCAGCAGCCAATGGCCGGCAGGGGGCCCAATAGGGGACACTGAAGCTTTCTTT,TRBV4-1,-,TRBJ1-1,TRBD1
CASSQNRQNTEAFF,TGTGCCAGCAGTCAAAACCGACAGAACACTGAAGCTTTCTTT,TRBV6-5,-,TRBJ1-1,-
CASSESLLAGKRGGYTF,TGCGCCAGCAGTGAGTCACTTCTGGCGGGAAAGAGAGGTGGCTACACCTTC,TRBV10-1,-,TRBJ1-2,-
CASSAGGRDTQYF,TGTGCCAGCAGTGCGGGGGGCCGGGATACGCAGTATTTT,TRBV28,few,TRBJ2-3,TRBD2
CASSQGGQGSYEQYF,TGCGCCAGCAGCCAAGGGGGACAGGGATCCTACGAGCAGTACTTC,TRBV4-1,few,TRBJ2-7,TRBD1
CASSIGEKLFF,TGTGCCAGCAGTATCGGTGAAAAACTGTTTTTT,TRBV28,-,TRBJ1-4,-
CASSLKGEDTQYF,TGTGCCAGCAGCCTTAAGGGGGAGGATACGCAGTATTTT,TRBV5-4,-,TRBJ2-3,-
CASSQERGLAGADLLAKNIQYF,TGTGCCAGCAGCCAAGAACGGGGACTAGCGGGGGCCGACCTCCTAGCCAAAAACATTCAGTACTTC,TRBV3-1/TRBV3-2,-,TRBJ2-4,TRBD2
CASSLVTGGGEKLFF,TGTGCCAGCAGCTTAGTGACAGGGGGTGGTGAAAAACTGTTTTTT,TRBV11-2,-,TRBJ1-4,TRBD1
CASRPTSGSYNEQFF,TGTGCCAGCAGACCAACTAGCGGCTCCTACAATGAGCAGTTCTTC,TRBV3-1/TRBV3-2,few,TRBJ2-1,TRBD2
CASSRDSRGEKLFF,TGTGCCAGCAGCCGGGACTCACGGGGGGAAAAACTGTTTTTT,TRBV6-5,few,TRBJ1-4,-
CASGLGSGTNTEAFF,TGCGCCAGCGGGCTGGGGAGTGGTACGAACACTGAAGCTTTCTTT,TRBV5-1,-,TRBJ1-1,-
CASSLGGTDTEAFF,TGCGCCAGCAGCTTGGGAGGAACGGACACTGAAGCTTTCTTT,TRBV5-1,-,TRBJ1-1,-
CASSSVTGNSPLHF,TGTGCCAGCAGCTCTGTCACGGGTAATTCACCCCTCCACTTT,TRBV11-3,-,TRBJ1-6,-
CASSKRRQYSNQPQHF,TGTGCCAGCAGCAAAAGGCGGCAATATAGCAATCAGCCCCAGCATTTT,TRBV21-1,-,TRBJ1-5,-
CASSGLASTDTQYF,TGTGCCAGCAGCGGACTAGCGAGCACAGATACGCAGTATTTT,TRBV7-8,-,TRBJ2-3,TRBD2
CASSSPTGVGGYTF,TGTGCCAGCAGCTCGCCGACAGGGGTAGGTGGCTACACCTTC,TRBV9,-,TRBJ1-2,TRBD1
CASGLAGNAYTYNEQFF,TGTGCTAGTGGTTTGGCCGGGAACGCATACACCTACAATGAGCAGTTCTTC,TRBV12-5,-,TRBJ2-1,-
CASSTLQGDGNQPQHF,TGTGCCAGCAGTACCTTACAGGGGGACGGCAATCAGCCCCAGCATTTT,TRBV2,-,TRBJ1-5,TRBD1
CASLTGNYGYTF,TGTGCCAGTTTGACAGGGAACTATGGCTACACCTTC,TRBV19,-,TRBJ1-2,TRBD1
CASSSQGATEAFF,TGTGCCAGCAGTAGTCAGGGGGCGACTGAAGCTTTCTTT,TRBV6-2/TRBV6-3,once,TRBJ1-1,TRBD1
CASSQSSGEGGYTF,TGCGCCAGCAGCCAGTCTTCAGGGGAGGGGGGCTACACCTTC,TRBV4-1,few,TRBJ1-2,-
CASSSQQPKGDEQYF,TGTGCCAGCAGCTCCCAACAGCCAAAGGGGGACGAGCAGTACTTC,TRBV7-2,-,TRBJ2-7,-
CAISLAGQLADTQYF,TGTGCCATCAGCCTGGCCGGACAGCTCGCAGATACGCAGTATTTT,TRBV10-3,-,TRBJ2-3,-
CAISESGGSNEKLFF,TGTGCCATCAGTGAGTCCGGCGGTAGTAATGAAAAACTGTTTTTT,TRBV10-3,-,TRBJ1-4,-
CASSPHRANQPQHF,TGTGCCAGCAGTCCACACAGGGCAAATCAGCCCCAGCATTTT,TRBV27,-,TRBJ1-5,-
CASSVRSYNEQFF,TGCGCCAGCAGTGTCAGGTCCTACAATGAGCAGTTCTTC,TRBV10-1,many,TRBJ2-1,-
CASSQDLRSSGGNNEQFF,TGTGCCAGCAGCCAAGATTTGCGGTCTAGCGGGGGGAACAATGAGCAGTTCTTC,TRBV4-2,-,TRBJ2-1,TRBD2
CASSSLRGLNNSPLHF,TGTGCCAGCAGCTCCCTGAGGGGACTGAATAATTCACCCCTCCACTTT,TRBV28,-,TRBJ1-6,-
CASSPQGGIQPQHF,TGTGCCAGTAGTCCCCAGGGGGGCATTCAGCCCCAGCATTTT,TRBV19,once,TRBJ1-5,TRBD1
CASSIEDREYGYTF,TGTGCCAGTAGTATAGAAGACAGAGAATATGGCTACACCTTC,TRBV19,-,TRBJ1-2,-
CASGSSSSEGSYEQYF,TGTGCTAGTGGCTCATCGTCGTCGGAGGGGTCCTACGAGCAGTACTTC,TRBV12-5,-,TRBJ2-7,-
CASSQIQGREKLFF,TGTGCCAGCAGTCAAATCCAGGGAAGGGAAAAACTGTTTTTT,TRBV28,-,TRBJ1-4,-
CASSQGGAYNEQFF,TGTGCCAGCAGCCAGGGGGGGGCCTACAATGAGCAGTTCTTC,TRBV14,once,TRBJ2-1,TRBD2
CASSQDRLALDTQYF,TGCGCCAGCAGCCAAGATCGCCTAGCTTTAGATACGCAGTATTTT,TRBV4-1,-,TRBJ2-3,-